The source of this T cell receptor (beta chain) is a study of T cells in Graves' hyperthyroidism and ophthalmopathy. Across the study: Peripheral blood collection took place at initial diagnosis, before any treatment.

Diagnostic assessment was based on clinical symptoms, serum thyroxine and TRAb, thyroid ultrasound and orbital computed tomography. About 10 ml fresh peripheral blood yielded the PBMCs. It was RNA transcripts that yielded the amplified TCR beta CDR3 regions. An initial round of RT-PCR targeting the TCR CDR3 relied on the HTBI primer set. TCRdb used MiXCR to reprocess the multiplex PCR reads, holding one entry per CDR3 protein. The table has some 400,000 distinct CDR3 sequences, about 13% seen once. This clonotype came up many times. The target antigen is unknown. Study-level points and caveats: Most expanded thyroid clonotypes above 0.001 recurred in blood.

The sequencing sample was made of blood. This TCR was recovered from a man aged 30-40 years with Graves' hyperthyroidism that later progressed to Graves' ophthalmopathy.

In DNA, the CDR3 is TGTGCCAGCAGGGGACAGGGGTACCAGCCCCAGCATTTT. Its translation is CASRGQGYQPQHF. The chain combines TRBV12-3 or TRBV12-4 with TRBJ1-5, with 10 bases identical to TRBD1. Unmatched junction bases numbered 3, after V lost 6 bases and J lost 7 bases. The CDR3 has 13 residues.